This entry lists 10 T cell receptor beta chains sequenced from one sample in a study of pediatric ulcerative colitis. The rectum was sampled with one to two pinch biopsies at colonoscopy. Assay: immunoSEQ multiplex PCR; the TCRdb copy retains only in-frame clones and omits some. The sample lists about 35,000 clones, about 81% occurring once. The sequencing input was gut tissue. The receptors originated from a boy younger than 18 with mild ulcerative colitis.

The J gene is TRBJ1-3, the V gene TRBV7-6; D is unclear. This CDR3 is 16 amino acids long. The germline gives CDR1 SGHVS, CDR2 FNYEAQ. Deletions cut 5 bases from V and 0 bases from J, with 14 bases between. CDR3 region: CASSPVSGVSGNTIYF. CDR3 coding DNA: TGTGCCAGCAGCCCGGTTAGCGGGGTCTCTGGAAACACCATATATTTT.

The chain couples TRBV5-4 to TRBJ1-5; TRBD1 aligns across 10 bases. V lost 4 bases, J lost 2 bases, and 3 bases stayed unmatched. This CDR3 has 15 residues. Germline-derived CDR1 and CDR2 are SGHNT and YYREEE (reference sequence). The DNA for the CDR3 is TGTGCCAGCAGCCCCGGGACAGGGGGCAATCAGCCCCAGCATTTT. The encoded protein is CASSPGTGGNQPQHF.

This clone was recorded only once. V is TRBV29-1 and J is TRBJ2-6, with D perhaps matching TRBD1 (6 bases). Trimming took off 8 bases at V and 1 base at J, with 18 bases between the two ends. Germline V gene data show CDR1 as SQVTM and CDR2 as ANQGSEA. The CDR3 sequence is 16 residues long. CDR3 sequence (DNA): TGCAGCTTCGCCGGGACAATCGGATCTGGGGCCAACGTCCTGACTTTC. Its protein is CSFAGTIGSGANVLTF. The complete variable domain, with remaining parts taken from reference TRBV29-1 and TRBJ2-6, reads SAVISQKPSRDICQRGTSLTIQCQVDSQVTMMFWYRQQPGQSLTLIATANQGSEATYESGFVIDKFPISRPNLTFSTLTVSNMSPEDSSIYLCSFAGTIGSGANVLTFGAGSRLTVL.

A remark on this clone: Its ends do not fully match the called genes, so a read error is possible. The same CDR3 is also encoded by other DNA sequences in this sample. The V and J genes are TRBV7-7 and TRBJ2-7, with 11 positions matching TRBD1. The CDR3 covers 14 residues. In germline, CDR1 is SSHAT, CDR2 FNYEAQ (reference sequence). CDR3 bases: TGTGCTAGCAGCTTGGGACAGGGGGCCTACGAGCAGTACTTC. The encoded protein is CASSLGQGAYEQYF.

The chain has TRBV2 and TRBJ1-6; D perhaps matches TRBD1 (5 bases). CDR1 and CDR2 from the germline V gene are SNHLY and FYNNEI. V was shortened by 1 base and J by 2 bases, with 6 bases between the two germline ends. CDR3 length: 15 amino acids. The CDR3: CASSEGQPYNSPLHF. In nucleotides, the CDR3 is TGTGCCAGCAGTGAAGGACAGCCCTATAATTCACCCCTCCACTTT.

V is TRBV11-3 and J is TRBJ1-2; no reliable D call. CDR1 is SGHNT and CDR2 is YENEEA in the germline V gene. V lost 4 bases to trimming and J lost 0 bases, with 6 bases between them. The CDR3 totals 13 residues. The CDR3 sequence: CASSYSANYGYTF. The CDR3 nucleotides read TGTGCCAGCAGCTACTCGGCTAACTATGGCTACACCTTC.

This sequence joins TRBV5-8 and TRBJ1-4; 9 bases are a match to TRBD1. The CDR3 is 14 residues long. J gave up 7 bases and V 1 base, and 2 bases lay outside the gene matches. Germline CDR1 reads SGHTS; CDR2 reads YDEGEE. In nucleotides, the CDR3 is TGTGCCAGCAGCTTGCCGGGACAGGGTGAAAAACTGTTTTTT. Translated: CASSLPGQGEKLFF.

The chain joins TRBV6-1 to TRBJ2-3; D may be TRBD1 (6 bases). The germline V gene has CDR1 MNHNS and CDR2 SASEGT. The CDR3 length is 14 residues. CDR3 region: CASQRGFTTDTQYF. The CDR3 DNA sequence: TGTGCTTCGCAAAGGGGGTTTACCACAGATACGCAGTATTTT.

V gene TRBV6-1 combines with J gene TRBJ1-6; TRBD1 aligns across 7 bases. This CDR3 is built from 17 residues. V shed 2 bases and J 13 bases; nucleotides not matched to a gene: 17. Germline CDR1 and CDR2: MNHNS and SASEGT. The CDR3 DNA is TGTGCCAGCAGTGAACGTGAACCTCGACAGGGCGGAAGGCCCCTCCACTTT. It encodes CASSEREPRQGGRPLHF.

The V gene is TRBV21-1, the J gene TRBJ1-2. TRBV21-1 is listed as a pseudogene. This CDR3 contains 16 residues. CDR3 amino acids: CASSKWPQEGNYGYTF. CDR3 nucleotide sequence: TGTGCCAGCAGCAAATGGCCCCAGGAGGGTAACTATGGCTACACCTTC.